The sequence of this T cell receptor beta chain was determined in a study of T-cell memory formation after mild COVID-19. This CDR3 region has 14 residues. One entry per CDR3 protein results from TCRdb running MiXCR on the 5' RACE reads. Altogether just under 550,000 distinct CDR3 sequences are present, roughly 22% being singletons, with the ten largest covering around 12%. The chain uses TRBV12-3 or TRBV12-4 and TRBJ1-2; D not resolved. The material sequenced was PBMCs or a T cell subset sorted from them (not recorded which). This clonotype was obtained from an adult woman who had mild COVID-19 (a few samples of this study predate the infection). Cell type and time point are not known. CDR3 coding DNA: TGTGCAACCAGAGGGCTGGGATCGAACTATGGCTACACCTTC. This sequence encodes CATRGLGSNYGYTF.